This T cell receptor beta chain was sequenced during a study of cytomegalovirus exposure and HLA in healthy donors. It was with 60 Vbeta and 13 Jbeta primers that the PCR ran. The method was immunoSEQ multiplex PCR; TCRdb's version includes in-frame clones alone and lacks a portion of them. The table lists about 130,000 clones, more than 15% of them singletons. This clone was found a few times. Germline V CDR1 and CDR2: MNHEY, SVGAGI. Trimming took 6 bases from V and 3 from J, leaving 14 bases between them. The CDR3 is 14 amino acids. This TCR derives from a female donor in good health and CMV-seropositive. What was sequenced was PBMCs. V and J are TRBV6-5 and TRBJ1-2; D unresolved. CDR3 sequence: CASRGTGYHYGYTF. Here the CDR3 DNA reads TGTGCCAGCAGGGGAACGGGGTATCACTATGGCTACACCTTC.